The 19 T cell receptor beta chains below were found in one sample sequenced in a study of long-term antiretroviral therapy in people with HIV. It was version v3.0 of the immunoSEQ assay that was run at survey level. Sequencing was performed with immunoSEQ multiplex PCR; in TCRdb, only in-frame clones are kept and a portion is missing. The sample carries 20,000 to 30,000 clones, 85% recorded once. The source material was unsorted PBMCs, sampled 2.3 years after starting antiretroviral therapy. These receptors were obtained from a man aged 35 to 55 with HIV.

The CDR3 protein is CASSPGQVFTDTQYF. CDR3 DNA: TGTGCCAGCAGTCCGGGACAGGTCTTCACAGATACGCAGTATTTT. The chain recombines TRBV5-6 with TRBJ2-3, with 8 bases matching TRBD1. Germline V gives CDR1 SGHDT, CDR2 YYEEEE. V was clipped by 5 bases and J by 2 bases; unmatched bases: 7. The CDR3 is made up of 15 amino acids.

This clone was seen a handful of times. The rearrangement links TRBV6-1 to TRBJ1-2; D is uncertain. V lost 6 bases, J lost 2 bases, and 16 bases lay in between. Looked up from germline, CDR1 is MNHNS and CDR2 is SASEGT. This CDR3 region has 15 residues. CDR3 in amino acids: CASRMTGVSNYGYTF. CDR3 nucleotide sequence: TGTGCCAGCAGGATGACTGGGGTTTCGAACTATGGCTACACCTTC.

V usage is TRBV7-8 and J usage is TRBJ1-2, with a possible D match to TRBD1 (5 bases). This CDR3 is built from 15 residues. Germline V gene lookup returns CDR1 SGHVS and CDR2 FQNEAQ. Between the trimmed V and J ends, which lost 1 base and 6 bases, there was a span of 15 bases. The CDR3 sequence: CASSLGMGRGNGYTF. The CDR3 coding sequence is TGTGCCAGCAGCTTAGGGATGGGAAGGGGAAATGGCTACACCTTC.

This rearrangement joins TRBV5-1 to TRBJ1-2, with 7 bases identical to TRBD1. The ends lost 5 bases at V and 6 bases at J; junction bases unmatched: 10. The CDR3 runs 14 residues. Germline lookup yields CDR1 SGHRS and CDR2 YFSETQ. CDR3 bases: TGCGCCAGCAGAAACAATTCAGGGGGTCATGGCTACACCTTC. It translates to CASRNNSGGHGYTF.

As DNA, the CDR3 is TGTGCCAGCTCACCACCGAATGCAGTTGGCGCAGGGGGCACCGGGGAGCTGTTTTTT. Translation: CASSPPNAVGAGGTGELFF. The rearrangement links TRBV18 to TRBJ2-2, with 7 bases fitting TRBD1. Germline values: CDR1 KGHSH, CDR2 LQKENI. V gave up 0 bases and J gave up 4 bases; unmatched junction bases: 14. The CDR3 runs 19 residues.

The chain has TRBV9 and TRBJ2-1; a possible D gene is TRBD1 (5 bases). The length of the CDR3 is 12 residues. V gave up 4 bases and J gave up 5 bases, with 7 bases separating them. Germline CDR1 reads SGDLS; CDR2 reads YYNGEE. The CDR3 coding sequence is TGTGCCAGCAGCCAAGGGGACAATGAGCAGTTCTTC. This codes for CASSQGDNEQFF.

V usage is TRBV7-8 and J usage is TRBJ1-5; TRBD1 agrees at 7 bases. Unmatched junction bases numbered 9, after V lost 5 bases and J lost 2 bases. CDR1 and CDR2 (germline): SGHVS, FQNEAQ. This CDR3 contains 16 residues. CDR3 sequence: CASSTTGWYGNQPQHF. The CDR3 bases are TGTGCCAGCAGCACGACAGGGTGGTATGGCAATCAGCCCCAGCATTTT.

This clone was observed once. CDR3 in amino acids: CASSLGLGTEAFF. The DNA for the CDR3 is TGTGCCAGCAGCTTAGGGTTAGGGACTGAAGCTTTCTTT. The rearrangement joins TRBV11-2 to TRBJ1-1; D unclear. Per the germline V gene, CDR1 is SGHAT and CDR2 is FQNNGV. The ends were cut back, 1 base at V and 5 bases at J, with 8 bases in the middle. The CDR3 runs to 13 residues.

This clone was found a few times. CDR3 in amino acids: CASRPERAGEQYF. CDR3 nucleotide sequence: TGTGCCAGTAGACCTGAGCGGGCAGGCGAGCAGTACTTC. V gene TRBV19 combines with J gene TRBJ2-7, with D possibly TRBD2 on 6 matching bases. CDR1 LNHDA and CDR2 SQIVND come from the germline V gene (reference sequence). V was pared by 6 bases and J by 6 bases, with 15 bases between. The CDR3 is 13 amino acids.

V and J are TRBV9 and TRBJ2-7; no clear D. The CDR3 has 13 amino acids. CDR1 and CDR2 (germline): SGDLS, YYNGEE. V was pared by 0 bases and J by 5 bases, with 9 bases between. The CDR3 protein is CASSVGDMNEQYF. In nucleotides, the CDR3 is TGTGCCAGCAGCGTAGGCGACATGAACGAGCAGTACTTC. Based on the CDR3 plus reference TRBV9 and TRBJ2-7, the full variable domain is DSGVTQTPKHLITATGQRVTLRCSPRSGDLSVYWYQQSLDQGLQFLIQYYNGEERAKGNILERFSAQQFPDLHSELNLSSLELGDSALYFCASSVGDMNEQYFGPGTRLTVT.

Comment on this clone: One end of the junction is discordant with germline, which a read error may explain. V and J are TRBV4-2 and TRBJ1-2; 7 bases map to TRBD1. Germline lookup yields CDR1 LGHNA and CDR2 YNFKEQ. This CDR3 contains 16 residues. The CDR3 loop reads CASSQNDRVRNYDYTF. The CDR3 region has the DNA TGTGCCAGCAGCCAAAATGACAGGGTGCGAAACTATGACTACACCTTC.

The V gene is TRBV19, the J gene TRBJ1-3; 7 nucleotides match TRBD1. Trimming removed 7 bases from V and 4 bases from J; junction bases left unmatched: 10. The germline V gene encodes CDR1 LNHDA and CDR2 SQIVND (reference sequence). This CDR3 region has 15 residues. Here the CDR3 reads CASTATTGVGNTIYF. The CDR3 DNA sequence: TGTGCCAGTACCGCTACAACAGGGGTCGGAAACACCATATATTTT.

CDR3 loop: CASSTGGFGTGELFF. CDR3 sequence (DNA): TGTGCCAGCAGCACAGGGGGCTTCGGCACCGGGGAGCTGTTTTTT. The chain recombines TRBV5-6 with TRBJ2-2, with 9 positions matching TRBD1. J lost 4 bases, V lost 4 bases, and 5 bases had no gene match. CDR1 is SGHDT and CDR2 is YYEEEE in the germline V gene. The CDR3 runs 15 residues.

J is TRBJ1-1 and V is TRBV10-3; TRBD1 matches 9 bases. This CDR3 region has 15 residues. Germline V gene data show CDR1 as ENHRY and CDR2 as SYGVKD. V gave up 3 bases and J gave up 4 bases; unmatched junction bases: 6. The chain's CDR3 is CAISDPGQGTTEAFF. The CDR3, as DNA: TGTGCCATCAGTGACCCCGGACAGGGGACCACTGAAGCTTTCTTT.

The V and J genes are TRBV29-1 and TRBJ2-7, with 9 bases matching TRBD1. The V segment lost 6 bases and the J segment 5 bases; nucleotides outside the gene matches: 8. The CDR3 sequence is 13 residues long. Per the germline V gene, CDR1 is SQVTM and CDR2 is ANQGSEA. The CDR3 is CSVRTGVGDEQYF. CDR3 nucleotide sequence: TGCAGCGTCCGGACAGGGGTGGGTGACGAGCAGTACTTC.

The V gene is TRBV5-1, the J gene TRBJ2-2, with 7 bases matching TRBD1. J gave up 7 bases and V 0 bases, and 6 bases lay outside the gene matches. This CDR3 has 15 residues. Germline lookup yields CDR1 SGHRS and CDR2 YFSETQ. The CDR3 loop reads CASSLAQGIGGELFF. The CDR3, as DNA: TGCGCCAGCAGCTTGGCACAGGGGATCGGCGGGGAGCTGTTTTTT.

The chain uses TRBV2 and TRBJ1-1, with 9 bases lining up with TRBD1. Trimming removed 7 bases from V and 1 base from J; junction bases left unmatched: 4. Germline CDR1 is SNHLY and CDR2 is FYNNEI. This CDR3 has 14 amino acids. CDR3 bases: TGTGCCAGCACTTGGACAGGGGAGAACACTGAAGCTTTCTTT. This translates into CASTWTGENTEAFF.

This sequence joins TRBV27 and TRBJ2-1; D perhaps matches TRBD2 (6 bases). Germline loops: CDR1 MNHEY, CDR2 SMNVEV (reference sequence). This CDR3 is 16 amino acids long. V was pared by 2 bases and J by 0 bases, with 11 bases between. The CDR3 loop is CASSLGTLSSYNEQFF. The CDR3 region has the DNA TGTGCCAGCAGTTTAGGGACTCTAAGCTCCTACAATGAGCAGTTCTTC.

This clone was found once. The chain is built from TRBV13 and TRBJ2-3; D is possibly TRBD1 or TRBD2 (6 bases each). The V gene's germline CDR1 is PRHDT and CDR2 FYEKMQ (reference sequence). The CDR3 loop spans 20 amino acids. V dropped 6 bases and J dropped 3 bases, with 31 bases sitting between them. Here the CDR3 DNA reads TGTGCCAGCAGTCTGTGGGGACAAATGGGACGGGGGCTCGGTACAGATACGCAGTATTTT. Translating it yields CASSLWGQMGRGLGTDTQYF.